This paragraph covers one T cell receptor beta chain sequence. This clonotype has at least ten counts. The antigen it recognizes is unknown. No clone much larger than this one lies a single base away; base qualities are absent. Hyperthyroidism patients were newly diagnosed, had a disease duration of under 2 months, and were aged 18 to 65 years. Exclusion was applied to patients with uncontrolled infections, other autoimmune diseases, pregnancy or lactation. Diagnoses relied on clinical symptoms, serum thyroxine and TRAb, thyroid ultrasound and orbital computed tomography. Blood from progressor patients was collected at the time of first diagnosis with hyperthyroidism, before any ophthalmopathy symptoms had appeared. PBMCs were separated from 7.5 to 10 ml of fresh peripheral blood using Ficoll-Paque density gradient centrifugation. Progressor patients were first diagnosed with Graves' hyperthyroidism and then developed ophthalmopathy during follow-up. Total RNA was extracted using Trizol reagent, and RNA quality was assessed on an Agilent 2100 Bioanalyzer.

The sample comes from a study of T cells in Graves' hyperthyroidism and ophthalmopathy (dated by TCRdb to the late 2010s). Regarding the complete study: Peripheral blood was collected at initial diagnosis, before any treatment. Prospective prediction of ophthalmopathy was tested in an independent validation cohort of fewer than 20 hyperthyroidism patients and 17 patients who later progressed to ophthalmopathy. According to the paper, TCR Vbeta CDR3 sequencing was carried out on 120 to 150 peripheral blood samples, which came from under 50 ophthalmopathy, 75 to 80 hyperthyroidism and around 17 progressor patients. In about 6 Graves' hyperthyroidism patients, the study also compared T-cell repertoires from thyroid tissue with T-cell repertoires from blood. For training and testing, the 80 to 100 patients in the discovery cohort were randomly divided in a 7:3 ratio. A discovery cohort of 95 to 100 patients, about 43 with Graves' ophthalmopathy and 55 to 60 with stable Graves' hyperthyroidism, was used to find distinguishing TCR V-J signatures. Once sampling was done, hyperthyroidism patients were given methimazole at a starting dose of 30 mg daily, whereas ophthalmopathy patients were given high-dose intravenous methylprednisolone.

V gives up 0 bases and J gives up 10 bases, and the segment between their germline ends measures 9 bases. From its cysteine to its phenylalanine, the CDR3 spans 12 amino acids. The only DNA kept is the CDR3, 36 bases in frame from the first base. For CDR1 and CDR2, the germline V gene lists SGHDN and FVKESK. Overall study results and their limits: Sample size was not statistically predetermined, and blinding of investigators to group allocation was not performed. In validation, progression to ophthalmopathy was predicted by the model with more than 65% sensitivity and roughly 72% specificity, a median of approximately 6.5 months before onset. A model built on a 13 V-J signature distinguished ophthalmopathy from stable hyperthyroidism, reaching approximately 89% sensitivity and 81.08% specificity in cross-validation and 80%/75% in testing. Blood samples also contained most of the expanded thyroid clonotypes (frequency above 0.001), which suggests that blood repertoires may reflect thyroid immune responses.

The TCR beta CDR3 regions were amplified from the RNA transcripts. A first-round RT-PCR of the TCR CDR3 used the HTBI primer set with the Qiagen OneStep RT-PCR kit. Libraries were constructed in a second round of multiplex PCR, after which size selection and purification were performed. Sequencing of the libraries was done on an Illumina HiSeq2000 using paired-end 100 bp reads. The authors' analysis ran thus. SOAPnuke was used to process the raw data, throwing out any read that contained adapters or uncalled bases, had a mean Phred below 15, or lacked an exact constant-primer or identifier match. High-quality paired reads were merged with COPE v1.2.5, and unique nucleotide sequences were defined as clonotypes. Clonotypes were aligned to IMGT TRBV, TRBD and TRBJ reference segments using MiTCR v1.1. The analysis included only V-J combinations with a frequency above 0.0001, which together covered around 99% of the repertoires. The TCS score was defined as the ratio of F50 (clonal expansion) to E x V (chaos), calculated using BLOSUM62-based TCRdist between CDR3 peptides within each V-J. Welch's t-statistics and random forest reduced roughly 530 V-J features to 13, which were used in a naive Bayes classifier (R e1071). The public reads were reprocessed in TCRdb via fastp at Q25 and MiXCR, keeping in-frame beta chains. Every CDR3 protein is listed once, alongside the most common genes and DNA of its rows. TCRdb's processing, not the authors', yielded these V and J calls. This sample comprises around 300,000 distinct CDR3 sequences, less than 30% of them detected only once. In total, the top ten clones hold approximately 30% of the sample.

Sequenced material: blood. The V and J genes are TRBV14 and TRBJ1-1, and TRBD1 may be the D gene, going by 6 matching bases. This sequence originates from a man between 40 and 49 years old with Graves' hyperthyroidism that later progressed to Graves' ophthalmopathy. The nucleotide sequence reads TGTGCCAGCAGCCAAGATCGGGGGGCAGCTTTCTTT. It codes for CASSQDRGAAFF.